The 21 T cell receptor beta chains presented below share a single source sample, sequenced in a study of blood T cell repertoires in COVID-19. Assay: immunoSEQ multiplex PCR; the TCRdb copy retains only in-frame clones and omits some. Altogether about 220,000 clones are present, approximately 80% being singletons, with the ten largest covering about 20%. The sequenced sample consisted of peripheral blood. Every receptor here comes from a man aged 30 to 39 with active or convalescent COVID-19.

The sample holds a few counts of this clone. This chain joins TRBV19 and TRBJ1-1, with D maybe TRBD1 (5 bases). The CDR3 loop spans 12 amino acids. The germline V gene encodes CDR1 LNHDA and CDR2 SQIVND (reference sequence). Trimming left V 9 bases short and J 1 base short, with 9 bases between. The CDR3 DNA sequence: TGTGCCAGCTCGGACACGAACACTGAAGCTTTCTTT. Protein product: CASSDTNTEAFF.

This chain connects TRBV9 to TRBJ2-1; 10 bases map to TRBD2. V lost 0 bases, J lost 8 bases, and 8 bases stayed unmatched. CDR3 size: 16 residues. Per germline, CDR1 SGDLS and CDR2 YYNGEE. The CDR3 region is CASSVGVSGGRDEQFF. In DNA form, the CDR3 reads TGTGCCAGCAGCGTAGGGGTTAGCGGGGGGAGGGATGAGCAGTTCTTC.

CDR3 sequence: CAWSVPVGLARNEQFF. As DNA, the CDR3 is TGTGCCTGGAGTGTACCTGTGGGACTAGCGAGAAATGAGCAGTTCTTC. This chain uses TRBV30 with TRBJ2-1; TRBD2 matches 10 bases. From germline, CDR1 is GTSNPN and CDR2 SVGIG (reference sequence). The CDR3 covers 16 residues. The V gene end was trimmed by 0 bases and the J gene end by 7 bases; junction bases not matched to a gene: 9.

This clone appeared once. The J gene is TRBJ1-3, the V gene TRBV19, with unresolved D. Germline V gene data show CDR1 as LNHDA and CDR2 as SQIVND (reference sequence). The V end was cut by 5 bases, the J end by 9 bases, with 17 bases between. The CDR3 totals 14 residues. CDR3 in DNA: TGTGCCAGTAGTCAAGTAGTCCGGACTAGCACCATATATTTT. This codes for CASSQVVRTSTIYF.

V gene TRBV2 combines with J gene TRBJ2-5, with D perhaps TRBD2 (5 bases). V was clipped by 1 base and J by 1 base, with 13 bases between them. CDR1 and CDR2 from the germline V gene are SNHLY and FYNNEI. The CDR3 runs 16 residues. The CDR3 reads CASSEEAGKGQETQYF. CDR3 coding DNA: TGTGCCAGCAGTGAAGAGGCCGGGAAGGGCCAAGAGACCCAGTACTTC. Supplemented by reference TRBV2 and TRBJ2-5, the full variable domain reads EPEVTQTPSHQVTQMGQEVILRCVPISNHLYFYWYRQILGQKVEFLVSFYNNEISEKSEIFDDQFSVERPDGSNFTLKIRSTKLEDSAMYFCASSEEAGKGQETQYFGPGTRLLVL.

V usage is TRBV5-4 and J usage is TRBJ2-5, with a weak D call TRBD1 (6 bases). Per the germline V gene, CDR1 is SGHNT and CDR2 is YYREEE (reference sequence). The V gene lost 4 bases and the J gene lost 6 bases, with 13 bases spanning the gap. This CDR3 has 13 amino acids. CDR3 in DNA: TGTGCCAGCAGCCCCAGGGGATGGAAGACCCAGTACTTC. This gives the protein CASSPRGWKTQYF.

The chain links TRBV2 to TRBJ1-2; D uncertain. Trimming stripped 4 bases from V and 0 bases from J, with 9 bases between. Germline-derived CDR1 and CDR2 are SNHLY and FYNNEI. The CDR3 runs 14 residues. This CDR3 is CASSGQGANYGYTF. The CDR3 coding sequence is TGTGCCAGCAGTGGCCAAGGAGCTAACTATGGCTACACCTTC.

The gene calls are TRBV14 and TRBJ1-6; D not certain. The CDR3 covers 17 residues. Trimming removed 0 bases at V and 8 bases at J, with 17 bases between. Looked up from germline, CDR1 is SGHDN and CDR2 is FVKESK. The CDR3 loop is CASSQEYEALGYSPLHF. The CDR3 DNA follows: TGTGCCAGCAGCCAAGAGTACGAGGCCCTTGGGTATTCACCCCTCCACTTT.

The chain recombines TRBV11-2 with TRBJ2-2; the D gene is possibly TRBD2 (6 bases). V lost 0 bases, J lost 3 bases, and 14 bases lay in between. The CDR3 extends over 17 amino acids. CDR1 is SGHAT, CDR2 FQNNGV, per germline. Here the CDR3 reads CASSLDQWRVDTGELFF. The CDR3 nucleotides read TGTGCCAGCAGCTTAGATCAGTGGAGGGTTGACACCGGGGAGCTGTTTTTT.

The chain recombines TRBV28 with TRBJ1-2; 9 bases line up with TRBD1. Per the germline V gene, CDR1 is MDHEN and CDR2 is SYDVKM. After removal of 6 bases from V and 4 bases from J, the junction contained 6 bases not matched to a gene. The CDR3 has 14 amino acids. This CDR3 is CASRATGGAYGYTF. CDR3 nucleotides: TGTGCCAGCAGGGCAACAGGGGGCGCCTATGGCTACACCTTC.

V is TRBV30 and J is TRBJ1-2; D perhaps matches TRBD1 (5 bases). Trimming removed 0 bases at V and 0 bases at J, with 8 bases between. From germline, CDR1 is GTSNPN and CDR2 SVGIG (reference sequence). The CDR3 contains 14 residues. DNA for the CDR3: TGTGCCTGGAGTGTCTTGGGGCCTAACTATGGCTACACCTTC. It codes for CAWSVLGPNYGYTF.

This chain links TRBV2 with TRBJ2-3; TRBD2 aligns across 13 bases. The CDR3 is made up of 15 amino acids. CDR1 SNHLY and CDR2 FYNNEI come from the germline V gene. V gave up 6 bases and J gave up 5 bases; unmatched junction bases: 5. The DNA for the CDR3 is TGTGCCAGCAGCCGACTAGCGGGAGGCATAGATACGCAGTATTTT. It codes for CASSRLAGGIDTQYF.

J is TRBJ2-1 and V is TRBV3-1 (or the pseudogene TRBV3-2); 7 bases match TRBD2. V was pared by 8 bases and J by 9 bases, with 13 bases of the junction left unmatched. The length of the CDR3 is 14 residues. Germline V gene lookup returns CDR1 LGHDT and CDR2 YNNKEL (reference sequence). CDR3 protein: CASRTGLERTEQFF. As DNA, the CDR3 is TGTGCCAGCCGTACAGGACTAGAAAGAACTGAGCAGTTCTTC.

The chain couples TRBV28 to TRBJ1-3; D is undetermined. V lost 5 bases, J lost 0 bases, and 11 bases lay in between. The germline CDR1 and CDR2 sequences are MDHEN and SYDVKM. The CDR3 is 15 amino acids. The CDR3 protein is CASSTPGVSGNTIYF. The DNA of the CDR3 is TGTGCCAGCAGTACCCCCGGGGTCTCTGGAAACACCATATATTTT.

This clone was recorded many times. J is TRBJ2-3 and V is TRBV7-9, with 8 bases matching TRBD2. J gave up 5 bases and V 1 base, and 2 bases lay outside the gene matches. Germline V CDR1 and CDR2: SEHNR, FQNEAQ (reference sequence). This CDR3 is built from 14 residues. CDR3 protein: CASSLVGRVDTQYF. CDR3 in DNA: TGTGCCAGCAGCTTAGTCGGGAGGGTAGATACGCAGTATTTT. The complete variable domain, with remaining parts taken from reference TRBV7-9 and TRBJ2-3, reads DTGVSQNPRHKITKRGQNVTFRCDPISEHNRLYWYRQTLGQGPEFLTYFQNEAQLEKSRLLSDRFSAERPKGSFSTLEIQRTEQGDSAMYLCASSLVGRVDTQYFGPGTRLTVL.

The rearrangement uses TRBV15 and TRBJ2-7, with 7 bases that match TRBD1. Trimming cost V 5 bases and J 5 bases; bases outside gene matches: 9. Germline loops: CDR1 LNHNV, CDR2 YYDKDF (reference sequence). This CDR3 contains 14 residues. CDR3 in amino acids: CATSLYTGVNEQYF. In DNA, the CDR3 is TGTGCCACCAGCCTATACACAGGGGTGAACGAGCAGTACTTC.

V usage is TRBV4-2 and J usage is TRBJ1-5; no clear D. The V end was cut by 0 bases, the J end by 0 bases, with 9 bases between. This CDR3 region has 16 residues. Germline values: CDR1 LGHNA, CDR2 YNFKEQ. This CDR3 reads CASSQDRGFSNQPQHF. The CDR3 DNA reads TGTGCCAGCAGCCAAGATAGAGGGTTTAGCAATCAGCCCCAGCATTTT.

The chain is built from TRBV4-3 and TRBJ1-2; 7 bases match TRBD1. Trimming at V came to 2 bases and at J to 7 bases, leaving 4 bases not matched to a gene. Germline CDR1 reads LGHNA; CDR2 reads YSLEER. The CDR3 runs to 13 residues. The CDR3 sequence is CASSQRGPGGYTF. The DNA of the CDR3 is TGCGCCAGCAGCCAAAGGGGGCCGGGTGGCTACACCTTC.

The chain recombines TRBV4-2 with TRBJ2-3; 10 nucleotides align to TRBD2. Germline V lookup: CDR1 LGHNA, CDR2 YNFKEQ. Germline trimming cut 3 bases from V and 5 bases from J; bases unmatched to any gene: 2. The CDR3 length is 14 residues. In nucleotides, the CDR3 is TGTGCCAGCAGCCATCCTAGCGGGGGAGATACGCAGTATTTT. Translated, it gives CASSHPSGGDTQYF.

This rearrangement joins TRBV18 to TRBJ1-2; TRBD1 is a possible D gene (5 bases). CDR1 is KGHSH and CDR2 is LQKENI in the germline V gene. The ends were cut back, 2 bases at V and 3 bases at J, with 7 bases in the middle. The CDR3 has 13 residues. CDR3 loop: CASSPATDYGYTF. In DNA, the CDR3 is TGTGCCAGCTCACCAGCGACAGACTATGGCTACACCTTC.

The DNA of the CDR3 is TGCGCCAGCAGCCGCATATGGAGGGCTAGCGGGGGCACAGATACGCAGTATTTT. Its translation is CASSRIWRASGGTDTQYF. V gene TRBV4-1 combines with J gene TRBJ2-3; 9 bases fit TRBD2. Per the germline V gene, CDR1 is MGHRA and CDR2 is YSYEKL. The CDR3 is 18 amino acids. V dropped 4 bases and J dropped 1; count of bases not matched to a gene: 12.